This T cell receptor (beta chain) was captured by sequencing in a study of cytomegalovirus exposure and HLA in healthy donors (dated by TCRdb to 2016 to 2017). In terms of the full investigation: A later analysis indicated that the 130 or so validation repertoires were generated on the platform also employed for the approximately 700 repertoires of the first cohort. The study aimed to test whether cataloging public T cell receptors could reveal signatures of past pathogen exposure. To predict cytomegalovirus infection status, the study brought together high-throughput TCR immunosequencing, statistical association of individual TCRs with disease status, and machine learning. In addition to the first cohort of roughly 700 subjects, a separate validation cohort of about 120 different subjects was used. General conclusions and limits of the study: While some public TCRs were present in many individuals, most TCR sequences turned up only very rarely across donors. A few of the identified cytomegalovirus-associated TCR beta chains were confirmed in vitro to be specific for cytomegalovirus antigens. A later analysis found that TCRs clustered in the first cohort also tended to co-occur in the 95 to 150 validation repertoires, with approximately 95% of cluster scores above 0. The authors suggested that the approach could potentially be generalized to other disease states and immunological phenotypes. All 120 or so repertoires were used to score co-occurrence in the validation cohort in a later analysis, because that analysis had no HLA typing for the cohort. Cytomegalovirus status was reported to be diagnosed by the classifier with high specificity and sensitivity in both the original and validation cohorts. The study gave a list of over 150 TCR beta chains associated with cytomegalovirus.

The donors were included in the validation cohort of over a hundred subjects, a group kept apart from the 666-subject first cohort. V and J lose 9 bases and 2 bases, and a span of 11 bases separates them. Taken from the germline V gene, the CDR1 and CDR2 loops are SNHLY and FYNNEI. The CDR3 measures 13 amino acids from cysteine to phenylalanine. The entry retains the CDR3 DNA only, 39 bases that are in frame from base 1. To note about this clone: Its antigen remains undetermined. It has no much larger one-base neighbor in the sample; base qualities were not kept.

Library construction relied on the immunoSEQ multiplex PCR assay. As for the authors' bioinformatics: A statistical classification framework was developed to diagnose cytomegalovirus status using the catalog of TCR beta chain sequences. This immuneACCESS table, as held by TCRdb, lists in-frame sequences with V and J called but not all clones. Of the missing ones, under half trace to an unresolved V gene in checked studies; the others have no known cause. V, J and clone size reflect that table, while D and trimming were determined from the DNA. The sample includes roughly 50,000 clones, with about 92% observed a single time. Together, the top ten hold more than 1.5% of the sample.

The V gene is TRBV2 and the J gene is TRBJ1-3, with no D gene named confidently. Input material: PBMCs. The TCR originated in a young woman in good health and CMV-seropositive. This receptor has the CDR3 CASMSIAGNTIYF. The nucleotide sequence is given as TGTGCCAGTATGAGCATAGCTGGAAACACCATATATTTT.